This TCR beta chain was captured by sequencing in a study of T cells in Graves' hyperthyroidism and ophthalmopathy. Regions amplified from RNA transcripts were the TCR beta CDR3 regions. First-round RT-PCR of the TCR CDR3 relied on the HTBI primer set. TCRdb ran MiXCR on the multiplex PCR reads and lists one entry per CDR3 protein. The data hold hundreds of thousands of distinct CDR3 sequences, with about 16% observed a single time. This clonotype was observed many times. The CDR3 extends over 16 amino acids. CDR1 is SGHAT, CDR2 FQNNGV, per germline. V trimming: 5 bases; J trimming: 6 bases; junction bases outside the gene matches: 14. Duration under 3 months, a NOSPECS grade of at least 4, and a Clinical Activity Score of at least 3 characterized the ophthalmopathy patients. Out of approximately 9.9 ml of fresh peripheral blood came the PBMCs.

The clonotype comes from an older woman with Graves' ophthalmopathy. The chain combines TRBV11-2 with TRBJ2-7; TRBD2 aligns across 9 bases. Input material: blood. CDR3 protein: CASSGIWGGRAREQYF. In DNA form, the CDR3 reads TGTGCCAGCAGCGGGATCTGGGGCGGGAGGGCCCGCGAGCAGTACTTC.